This TCR beta chain was identified during a study of T cells in localized non-small cell lung cancer. General study findings and limits: In uninvolved adjacent lung, T cell clonality reached its highest value, exceeding tumor. Turning up in adjacent lung were a median roughly 60 of the top 100 tumor clones. Investigators sequenced only a single tumor region, leaving heterogeneity possible.

Concerning this clone itself: What it binds is unknown.

Clones were sequenced by immunoSEQ multiplex PCR, and TCRdb holds only the in-frame ones, with some missing. The data contain 2,500 to 3,500 clones, roughly a quarter of them singletons. This CDR3 region has 15 residues. Germline loops: CDR1 MDHEN, CDR2 SYDVKM. V was trimmed by 3 bases and J by 4 bases, leaving 13 bases between them. The V call is TRBV28, the J call TRBJ1-3, with D perhaps TRBD1 (6 bases). The TCR sequence derives from a female donor aged 60 or older with stage I lung adenocarcinoma. Sequences were derived from lung tumor tissue, sampled before any cancer treatment. The CDR3 reads CASSLKGGKGNTIYF. The CDR3 DNA sequence: TGTGCCAGCAGTTTGAAAGGGGGGAAAGGAAACACCATATATTTT.